A selection of T cell receptor beta chains follows, all from one sample in a study of blood T cell repertoires in COVID-19. The method was immunoSEQ multiplex PCR; TCRdb's version includes in-frame clones alone and lacks a portion of them. Of more than 150,000 clones listed, roughly 79% were seen once; the top ten hold 10% to 15%. Sequencing was carried out using peripheral blood. Receptors originate from a woman over 75 with COVID-19, enrolled during active disease. Both conserved end residues are part of each CDR3. Each record gives: D gene, V gene, clone size, J gene, CDR3 DNA, CDR3 protein. A D gene is named only where the DNA matches it firmly. Where a row states a size, it is once, few, many or the class of an expanded clone; other rows omit it.

>NA|TRBV18|NA|TRBJ1-3
TGTGCCAGCTCACCACCGGCCCGACAGGACGGAAACACCATATATTTT
CASSPPARQDGNTIYF
>TRBD1|TRBV2|many|TRBJ1-2
TGTGCCAGCAGTCGCCGGGACAGCTATGGCTACACCTTC
CASSRRDSYGYTF
>NA|TRBV12-3/TRBV12-4|NA|TRBJ2-7
TGTGCCAGCACCTGGGGTGGCAGGGGTCATCAGTACTTC
CASTWGGRGHQYF
>NA|TRBV6-2/TRBV6-3|NA|TRBJ2-1
TGTGCCAGCAGTTATGCGGGGGCGGGGAATGAGCAGTTCTTC
CASSYAGAGNEQFF
>TRBD2|TRBV5-4|NA|TRBJ2-3
TGTGCCAGCAGCTTGGAGCGGGAGAAGGGCGATACGCAGTATTTT
CASSLEREKGDTQYF
>TRBD2|TRBV11-2|few|TRBJ2-5
TGTGCCAGCAGCTTAGATCCCGGACTAGCGGGGGTAGAGACCCAGTACTTC
CASSLDPGLAGVETQYF
>NA|TRBV23-1|NA|TRBJ2-7
TGCGCCAGTAACCGGGCAGACAGGCACGAGCAGTACTTC
CASNRADRHEQYF
>NA|TRBV5-6|once|TRBJ1-6
TGTGCCAGCAGCTTGGGCAGTACTAAATCACCCCTCCACTTT
CASSLGSTKSPLHF
>NA|TRBV2|NA|TRBJ1-5
TGTGCCAGCAGCCAGGGTATGGCTCAGCCCCAGCATTTT
CASSQGMAQPQHF
>TRBD2|TRBV4-2|NA|TRBJ2-2
TGTGCCAGCAGCCAAGATCCATTGACTAGCGGGAGTCGTGGGACCGGGGAGCTGTTTTTT
CASSQDPLTSGSRGTGELFF
>TRBD2|TRBV7-2|once|TRBJ2-7
TGTGCCAGCAGCTTAAGTTGGGACTACCTCTACGAGCAGTACTTC
CASSLSWDYLYEQYF
>TRBD1|TRBV28|NA|TRBJ2-5
TGTGCCAGCAGTGACAGGGTGACAGAGACCCAGTACTTC
CASSDRVTETQYF
>TRBD2|TRBV4-2|NA|TRBJ2-5
TGTGCCAGCAGCCAAGAACGCGGGACTAGCGGAGACGAAGAGACCCAGTACTTC
CASSQERGTSGDEETQYF
>TRBD2|TRBV15|NA|TRBJ2-5
TGTGCCACCAGCAGAGTGGGCGGGAGCGGTCGAGAGACCCAGTACTTC
CATSRVGGSGRETQYF
>TRBD2|TRBV19|NA|TRBJ2-3
TGTGCCAGTAGTAGGGGGACTAGCGGCACAGATACGCAGTATTTT
CASSRGTSGTDTQYF
>TRBD1|TRBV15|NA|TRBJ1-5
TGTGCCACCAGCAGAGGGGACAGTAGCAATCAGCCCCAGCATTTT
CATSRGDSSNQPQHF
>NA|TRBV24-1|NA|TRBJ1-2
TGTGCCACCATGGGACTTGTGGAAGGCTACACCTTC
CATMGLVEGYTF
>TRBD2|TRBV19|NA|TRBJ2-1
TGTGCCAGTAGTATGGGACTAGCGGGGAAGATGTGGGAGCAGTTCTTC
CASSMGLAGKMWEQFF
>TRBD1|TRBV5-1|NA|TRBJ2-7
TGCGCCAGCAGCATCCTACCGGGACAGTGGAGCTCCTACGAGCAGTACTTC
CASSILPGQWSSYEQYF
>NA|TRBV11-2|NA|TRBJ1-4
TGTGCCAGCAGCCTACCACAGGGTCGAGAAAAACTGTTTTTT
CASSLPQGREKLFF
>NA|TRBV28|NA|TRBJ1-5
TGTGCCAGCAGTTTTATGAATCAGCCCCAGCATTTT
CASSFMNQPQHF
>TRBD2|TRBV27|NA|TRBJ2-3
TGTGTCAGCAGTTTAGAAGCGGGAGGGGATACGCAGTATTTT
CVSSLEAGGDTQYF
>NA|TRBV7-9|once|TRBJ1-4
TGTGCCAGCAGCCCTGACAGGAGTAATGAAAAACTGTTTTTT
CASSPDRSNEKLFF
>NA|TRBV29-1|NA|TRBJ1-2
TGCAGCGTTGCGACTTCTAACTATGGCTACACCTTC
CSVATSNYGYTF
>NA|TRBV6-1|NA|TRBJ1-6
TGTGCCAGCAGTGAAGATGGGGGGATTTGGGCACCCCTCCACTTT
CASSEDGGIWAPLHF
>NA|TRBV5-1|NA|TRBJ1-1
TGCGCCAGCAGCTTGGGCAGGCAGAACACTGAAGCTTTCTTT
CASSLGRQNTEAFF
>NA|TRBV5-1|NA|TRBJ1-5
TGCGCCAGCAGCTTGGAAGGGGGGGCGGATCAGCCCCAGCATTTT
CASSLEGGADQPQHF
>NA|TRBV28|NA|TRBJ2-3
TGTGCCAGCAGTTTTGGGGGGACGCAGTATTTT
CASSFGGTQYF
>NA|TRBV2|NA|TRBJ2-7
TGTGCCAGCAGGGCTGGGGACTCCTGGGACGAGCAGTACTTC
CASRAGDSWDEQYF
>TRBD1|TRBV4-1|few|TRBJ1-5
TGCGCCAGCAGCCAAGTTGCTGCCAGGGGGCCTCAGCCCCAGCATTTT
CASSQVAARGPQPQHF
>NA|TRBV5-4|NA|TRBJ2-5
TGTGCCAGCAGCTTGATACCCCGGGAGAAGGAAAGGGTCCAAGAGACCCAGTACTTC
CASSLIPREKERVQETQYF
>TRBD2|TRBV4-2|NA|TRBJ2-1
TGTGCCAGCAGCCAAGTAGGACTAGCGGGTTACAATGAGCAGTTCTTC
CASSQVGLAGYNEQFF
>TRBD2|TRBV4-1|few|TRBJ2-3
TGCGCCAGCAGCCAAGGAGGTTGGACTAGCCCAGATACGCAGTATTTT
CASSQGGWTSPDTQYF
>TRBD2|TRBV19|NA|TRBJ2-7
TGTGCCAGTAGCCTGACTAGCGGGGTTACCTACGAGCAGTACTTC
CASSLTSGVTYEQYF
>NA|TRBV5-1|NA|TRBJ2-2
TGCGCCAGCAGCTTGGCTAGCGCCGACACCGGGGAGCTGTTTTTT
CASSLASADTGELFF
>TRBD1|TRBV28|NA|TRBJ1-5
TGTGCCAGCAGTTTTAGGGGACAGTATAGCAATCAGCCCCAGCATTTT
CASSFRGQYSNQPQHF
>NA|TRBV7-2|NA|TRBJ2-1
TGTGCCAGCAGCTTAGACGGGAGCTCCTACAATGAGCAGTTCTTC
CASSLDGSSYNEQFF
>NA|TRBV21-1|NA|TRBJ2-3
TGTGCCAGCAGCAAACCGCAGACTAGCGGGAGAAGGGGAGATACGCAGTATTTT
CASSKPQTSGRRGDTQYF
>TRBD2|TRBV4-2|NA|TRBJ2-3
TGTGCCAGCAGCCAAGCCCTAGCGGGAGGCACAGATACGCAGTATTTT
CASSQALAGGTDTQYF
>TRBD1|TRBV5-1|NA|TRBJ1-1
TGCGCCAGCAATCAGGGACAGGCGAACACTGAAGCTTTCTTT
CASNQGQANTEAFF
>TRBD1|TRBV5-6|once|TRBJ2-7
TGTGCCAGCAGCCTAATGGGACAGCTCGCCACCTACGAGCAGTACTTC
CASSLMGQLATYEQYF
>TRBD1|TRBV5-5|NA|TRBJ2-7
TGTGCCAGCAGCTTGAGCAGGGGGCTTTTTTACGAGCAGTACTTC
CASSLSRGLFYEQYF
>TRBD1|TRBV5-1|NA|TRBJ1-4
TGCGCCAGCAGCAAGGGACAGCACCACGAAAAACTGTTTTTT
CASSKGQHHEKLFF
>TRBD1|TRBV7-8|NA|TRBJ1-2
TGTGCCAGCAGCTCAAGGACAGGGAGTAGCTATGGCTACACCTTC
CASSSRTGSSYGYTF
>NA|TRBV5-4|NA|TRBJ1-5
TGTGCCAGCAGCTTGGGGCCAACTAGCAATCAGCCCCAGCATTTT
CASSLGPTSNQPQHF